The 5 T cell receptor beta chains listed next were all sequenced from one sample in a study of regulatory T cells in long-lasting Graves disease. With iRepertoire HTBI primers and Arm-PCR of CDR3 regions, TCR beta libraries were built. One entry per CDR3 protein results from TCRdb running MiXCR on the multiplex PCR reads. In the table there are roughly 430,000 distinct CDR3 sequences, around 23% of which are singletons. The time point: persistent/refractory GD, antithyroid drugs over 5 years with positive TRAb. Extracted PBMC RNA gave rise to the TCR library. The specimen comprised peripheral blood mononuclear cells (PBMCs), sampled when the disease was refractory, from a patient treated with antithyroid drugs. Receptors originate from a female donor with Graves disease.

CDR3 amino acids: CASTQRGGYTF. DNA of the CDR3: TGTGCCAGCACCCAGCGCGGTGGCTACACCTTC. The gene calls are TRBV7-9 and TRBJ1-2; D uncertain. The CDR3 is 11 residues long. Germline V CDR1 and CDR2: SEHNR, FQNEAQ (reference sequence). With 7 bases removed from V and 7 bases from J, the gap between germline ends came to 10 bases.

This clonotype was found many times. The rearrangement joins TRBV20-1 to TRBJ2-5; TRBD2 matches at 13 bases. V shed 8 bases and J 3 bases; nucleotides not matched to a gene: 6. Germline V gene lookup returns CDR1 DFQATT and CDR2 SNEGSKA (reference sequence). The CDR3 consists of 14 residues. CDR3 region: CSSHGTSGEETQYF. In nucleotides, the CDR3 is TGCAGTTCTCACGGGACTAGCGGGGAAGAGACCCAGTACTTC.

J is TRBJ2-7 and V is TRBV4-1; tentatively, D is TRBD1 (5 bases). This CDR3 has 17 amino acids. The germline V gene has CDR1 MGHRA and CDR2 YSYEKL. V was cut by 0 bases and J by 2 bases, with 17 bases left in between. CDR3 sequence reads: CASSQEWGTDGAYEQYF. The CDR3 DNA is TGCGCCAGCAGCCAAGAATGGGGCACAGACGGCGCCTACGAGCAGTACTTC.

This clonotype was found a few times. This chain uses TRBV24-1 with TRBJ2-7; D might be TRBD1 (5 bases). Germline V gene lookup returns CDR1 KGHDR and CDR2 SFDVKD. The V end was cut by 2 bases, the J end by 0 bases, with 10 bases between. CDR3 length equals 15 residues. DNA for the CDR3: TGTGCCACCAGTGATTCGACCAGGGCCTCCTACGAGCAGTACTTC. Its protein is CATSDSTRASYEQYF.

This clonotype was recorded many times. The chain links TRBV5-6 to TRBJ2-5; a weak D match, TRBD2 (5 bases). Germline loops: CDR1 SGHDT, CDR2 YYEEEE. V was pared by 0 bases and J by 4 bases, with 10 bases between. This CDR3 has 14 residues. CDR3 sequence reads: CASSLVTGRETQYF. In nucleotides, the CDR3 is TGTGCCAGCAGCTTGGTCACGGGGAGAGAGACCCAGTACTTC.